These T cell receptor beta chains were read from a single sample in a study of technical replicates of blood from a few donors. Produced via immunoSEQ multiplex PCR; TCRdb's table is partial and in-frame only. This table has 60,000 to 85,000 clones, approximately 94% appearing once. The sequencing sample was made of T cells isolated from PBMCs. The receptors derive from a human donor in good health. CDR3s include the opening cysteine and the closing phenylalanine or tryptophan.

j_call: TRBJ2-7
v_call: TRBV7-9
cdr3_length: 12
cdr3_aa: CASGTGLYEQYF

j_call: TRBJ2-1
v_call: TRBV4-3
cdr3_length: 18
cdr3_aa: CASSHQVGGGGPYNEQFF

j_call: TRBJ1-5
v_call: TRBV30
cdr3_length: 15
cdr3_aa: CAWSDTGTGRQPQHF

j_call: TRBJ2-3
v_call: TRBV4-2
cdr3_length: 15
cdr3_aa: CASSQSSGETDTQYF

j_call: TRBJ2-1
v_call: TRBV19
cdr3_length: 16
cdr3_aa: CASSSGTGGFYNEQFF

j_call: TRBJ1-1
v_call: TRBV30
cdr3_length: 13
cdr3_aa: CAWGLGGNTEAFF

j_call: TRBJ2-1
v_call: TRBV4-3
cdr3_length: 17
cdr3_aa: CASSWVPLAGEGNEQFF

j_call: TRBJ1-2
v_call: TRBV18
cdr3_length: 15
cdr3_aa: CASSPRTEALYGYTF

j_call: TRBJ1-1
v_call: TRBV4-1
cdr3_length: 14
cdr3_aa: CASSHTTANTEAFF

j_call: TRBJ1-1
v_call: TRBV28
cdr3_length: 14
cdr3_aa: CASSFAGGNTEAFF

j_call: TRBJ2-1
v_call: TRBV28
cdr3_length: 15
cdr3_aa: CASSTGLYSYNEQFF

j_call: TRBJ1-2
v_call: TRBV2
cdr3_length: 14
cdr3_aa: CASSEWREYEGYTF

j_call: TRBJ2-7
v_call: TRBV5-4
cdr3_length: 12
cdr3_aa: CASSLDFYEQYF

j_call: TRBJ2-7
v_call: TRBV6-1
cdr3_length: 15
cdr3_aa: CASSESLRVLYEQYF